The clone carrying this T cell receptor beta chain was seen a handful of times. Its antigen is undetermined. Sequencing used immunoSEQ multiplex PCR; TCRdb keeps in-frame clones, though not all of them. The data hold 800,000 to 1,200,000 clones, with more than 75% observed a single time. This sample stems from a study of shared clonotypes between healthy human individuals. CDR1 SGDLS and CDR2 YYNGEE come from the germline V gene. V was clipped by 0 bases and J by 6 bases; unmatched bases: 6. The CDR3 sequence is 16 residues long. Broader study findings: Large depth notwithstanding, sorted-subset sequencing proved incomplete by rarefaction.

The chain is built from TRBV9 and TRBJ2-1, with TRBD2 matching over 10 bases. Sequencing was carried out using memory CD4+ T cells from PBMCs. Subset of the sample: CD45RA-negative fraction. This TCR came from a man between 18 and 35 years old in good health. Some clones in this sample may be carry-over from other donors' samples. CDR3 in amino acids: CASSVGVSGRPNEQFF. As DNA, the CDR3 is TGTGCCAGCAGCGTAGGGGTTAGCGGGAGGCCCAATGAGCAGTTCTTC.